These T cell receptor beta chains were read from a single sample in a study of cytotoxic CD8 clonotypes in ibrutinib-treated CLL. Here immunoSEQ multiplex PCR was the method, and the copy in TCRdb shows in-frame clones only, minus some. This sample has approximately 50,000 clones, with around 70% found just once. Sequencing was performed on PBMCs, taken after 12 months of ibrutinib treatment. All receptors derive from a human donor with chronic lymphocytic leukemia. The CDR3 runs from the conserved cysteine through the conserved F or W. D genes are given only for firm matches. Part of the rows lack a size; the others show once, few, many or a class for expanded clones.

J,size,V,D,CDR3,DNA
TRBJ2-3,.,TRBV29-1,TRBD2,CSVEGLAYTQYF,TGCAGCGTTGAGGGACTAGCTTATACGCAGTATTTT
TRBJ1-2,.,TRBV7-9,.,CASSQQYGYTF,TGTGCCAGCAGCCAACAATATGGCTACACCTTC
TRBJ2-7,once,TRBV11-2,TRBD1,CASSSLSAGRDSSYEQYF,TGTGCCAGCAGCTCCCTATCGGCCGGCCGGGACAGCTCCTACGAGCAGTACTTC
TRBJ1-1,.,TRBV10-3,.,CAISESRGARNTEAFF,TGTGCCATCAGTGAGTCGAGAGGGGCGAGGAACACTGAAGCTTTCTTT
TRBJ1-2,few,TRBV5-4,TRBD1,CASSSGQGSARGYTF,TGTGCCAGCAGCTCAGGACAGGGATCTGCTCGTGGCTACACCTTC
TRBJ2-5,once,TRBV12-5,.,CASALYSLPGETQYF,TGTGCTAGTGCCCTCTACTCCCTTCCGGGGGAGACCCAGTACTTC
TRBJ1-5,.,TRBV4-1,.,CASSQDRTDSNQPQHF,TGCGCCAGCAGCCAAGATCGTACAGATAGCAATCAGCCCCAGCATTTT
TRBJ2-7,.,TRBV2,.,CASSELDWEQYF,TGTGCCAGCAGTGAATTGGACTGGGAGCAGTACTTC
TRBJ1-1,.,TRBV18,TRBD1,CASSITSDRVNTEAFF,TGTGCCAGCTCAATAACCTCGGACAGGGTAAACACTGAAGCTTTCTTT
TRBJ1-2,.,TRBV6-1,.,CASSGMTGAYGYTF,TGTGCCAGCAGCGGCATGACAGGCGCATATGGCTACACCTTC
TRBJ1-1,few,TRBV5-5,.,CASSRGTEAFF,TGTGCCAGCAGCCGGGGGACTGAAGCTTTCTTT
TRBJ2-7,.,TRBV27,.,CASSPTWPRTYEQYF,TGTGCCAGCAGCCCTACCTGGCCGAGAACCTACGAGCAGTACTTC
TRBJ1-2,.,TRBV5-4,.,CASSNLQGLYYGYTF,TGTGCCAGCAGCAACCTACAGGGTTTGTACTATGGCTACACCTTC
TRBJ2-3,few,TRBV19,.,CASTRGPRGATDTQYF,TGTGCCAGTACCCGGGGCCCGCGGGGAGCCACAGATACGCAGTATTTT
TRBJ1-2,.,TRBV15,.,CATSRDWQFNYGYTF,TGTGCCACCAGCAGAGATTGGCAGTTTAACTATGGCTACACCTTC
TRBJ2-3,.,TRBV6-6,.,CASSVQGPDTQYF,TGTGCCAGCAGTGTACAGGGCCCAGATACGCAGTATTTT
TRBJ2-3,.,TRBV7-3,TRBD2,CASSPTGGAGEYTDTQYF,TGTGCCAGCAGCCCGACCGGGGGAGCGGGGGAATACACAGATACGCAGTATTTT
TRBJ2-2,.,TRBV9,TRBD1,CASSFRDRGPPGELFF,TGTGCCAGCAGCTTCCGGGACAGGGGTCCTCCCGGGGAGCTGTTTTTT
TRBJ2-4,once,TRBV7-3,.,CASSLTGGRNIQYF,TGTGCCAGCAGCTTAACGGGGGGCCGGAACATTCAGTACTTC
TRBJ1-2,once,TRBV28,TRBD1,CASSSQGVHGYTF,TGTGCCAGCAGTTCGCAGGGGGTTCATGGCTACACCTTC
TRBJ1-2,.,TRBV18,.,CASSSARTDAFGYTF,TGTGCCAGCTCATCGGCCCGGACAGACGCTTTCGGCTACACCTTC
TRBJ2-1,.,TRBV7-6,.,CASSLRSGLDEQFF,TGTGCCAGCAGCTTACGGTCAGGGTTGGATGAGCAGTTCTTC
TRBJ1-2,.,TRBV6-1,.,CASSEALQGTSANYGYTF,TGTGCCAGCAGTGAAGCGCTTCAGGGCACAAGCGCTAACTATGGCTACACCTTC
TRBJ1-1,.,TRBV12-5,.,CASGLVQGGDTEAFF,TGTGCTAGTGGTTTGGTACAGGGAGGCGACACTGAAGCTTTCTTT
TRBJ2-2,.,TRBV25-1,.,CASSDSGEVGELFF,TGTGCCAGCAGTGACTCTGGGGAGGTCGGGGAGCTGTTTTTT
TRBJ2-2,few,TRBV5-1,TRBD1,CASSFWTGDAGELFF,TGCGCCAGCAGCTTTTGGACAGGGGATGCCGGGGAGCTGTTTTTT
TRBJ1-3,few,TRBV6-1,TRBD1,CASSEGTGGNTIYF,TGTGCCAGCAGTGAAGGGACAGGGGGAAACACCATATATTTT
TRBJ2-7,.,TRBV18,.,CASSPPPGYEQYF,TGTGCCAGCTCACCGCCACCAGGTTACGAGCAGTACTTC